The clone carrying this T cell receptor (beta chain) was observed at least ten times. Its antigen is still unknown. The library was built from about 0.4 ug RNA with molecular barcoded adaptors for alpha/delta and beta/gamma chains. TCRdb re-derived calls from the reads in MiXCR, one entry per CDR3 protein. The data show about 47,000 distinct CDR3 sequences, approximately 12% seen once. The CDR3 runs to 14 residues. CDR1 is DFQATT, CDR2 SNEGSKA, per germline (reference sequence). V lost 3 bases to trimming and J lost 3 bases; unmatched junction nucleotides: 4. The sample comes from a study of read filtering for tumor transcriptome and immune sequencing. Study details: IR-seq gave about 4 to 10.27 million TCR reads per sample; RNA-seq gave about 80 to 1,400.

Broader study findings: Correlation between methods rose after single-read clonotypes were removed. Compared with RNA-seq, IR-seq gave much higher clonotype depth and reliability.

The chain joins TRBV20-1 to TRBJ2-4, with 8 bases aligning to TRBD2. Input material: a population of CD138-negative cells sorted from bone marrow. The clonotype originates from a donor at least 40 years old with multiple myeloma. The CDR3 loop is CSASGRAGKNIQYF. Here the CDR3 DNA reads TGCAGTGCTAGCGGGAGGGCTGGCAAAAACATTCAGTACTTC.